This T cell receptor (beta chain) was sequenced in a study of T cell repertoires in cytomegalovirus infection. Study-wide findings and caveats: In two of eight donors, the top clonotype was HLA-C-restricted CMV-specific.

TCRdb processed the reads anew with MiXCR; each CDR3 protein has one entry. The sample lists fewer than 950,000 distinct CDR3 sequences, roughly 33% seen once, with around 12% in the top ten. This clonotype was observed many times. As yet, its antigen is unknown. Sequencing was performed on cultured CD8+ T cells from PBMCs, taken from culture after CMV antigen stimulation. The clonotype comes from a human donor in good health (CMV status not recorded). Some clones in this sample may be carry-over from other donors' samples.

CDR3 bases: TGTGCCAGCAGCTTTAGGACAGGGGCTCTCCAAGAGACCCAGTACTTC. Protein product: CASSFRTGALQETQYF. The rearrangement joins TRBV7-2 to TRBJ2-5; 9 nucleotides match TRBD1. The V gene's germline CDR1 is SGHTA and CDR2 FQGNSA. This CDR3 is 16 amino acids long. V dropped 3 bases and J dropped 1; count of bases not matched to a gene: 6.